A single sample gave rise to the 6 T cell receptor beta chains below, sequenced in a study of T cells in localized non-small cell lung cancer. Assay: immunoSEQ multiplex PCR; the TCRdb copy retains only in-frame clones and omits some. Of some 80,000 clones detected, 80% to 90% appear once; the ten largest clones hold under 3.5%. Sequencing used peripheral blood, obtained before any cancer treatment. Source of these receptors: a man between 40 and 69 years old with stage I lung adenocarcinoma.

V usage is TRBV7-3 and J usage is TRBJ1-2; weak D call: TRBD1 (6 bases). Trimming shortened V by 5 bases and J by 4 bases, and 20 bases separated the two germline ends. From germline, CDR1 is SGHTA and CDR2 FQGTGA. CDR3 length: 16 amino acids. CDR3 nucleotide sequence: TGTGCCAGCAGCCCTCGACCCGGGACATCACTCTATGGCTACACCTTC. Translation: CASSPRPGTSLYGYTF.

The CDR3 coding sequence is TGTGCCAGCAGCTCACAGTCTGAAGCTTTCTTT. This gives the protein CASSSQSEAFF. This chain uses TRBV6-6 with TRBJ1-1; D gene ambiguous. The CDR3 length is 11 residues. The germline V gene encodes CDR1 MNHNY and CDR2 SVGAGI (reference sequence). V was pared by 6 bases and J by 6 bases, with 8 bases between.

The V and J genes are TRBV15 and TRBJ1-1; D not certain. In germline, CDR1 is LNHNV, CDR2 YYDKDF (reference sequence). V was shortened by 0 bases and J by 5 bases, with 10 bases between the two germline ends. The CDR3 is 14 residues long. The CDR3 loop reads CATSRELGYTEAFF. CDR3 sequence (DNA): TGTGCCACCAGCAGAGAGCTGGGTTATACTGAAGCTTTCTTT.

The rearrangement links TRBV7-9 to TRBJ2-7; D ambiguous. V was cut by 5 bases and J by 6 bases, with 17 bases left in between. This CDR3 has 14 residues. Germline assignment: CDR1 SEHNR and CDR2 FQNEAQ (reference sequence). The CDR3 sequence is CASSPLPLLPEQYF. CDR3 bases: TGTGCCAGCAGCCCCTTACCCCTTCTCCCCGAGCAGTACTTC.

For the CDR3, the DNA is TGCGCCAGCAGGCCGGGGGGCGACACCGGGGAGCTGTTTTTT. Translation gives CASRPGGDTGELFF. The chain is built from TRBV10-1 and TRBJ2-2; D is perhaps TRBD2 (7 bases). Germline values: CDR1 WNHNN, CDR2 SYGVQD (reference sequence). Trimming stripped 6 bases from V and 3 bases from J, with 11 bases between. This CDR3 has 14 amino acids.

The chain recombines TRBV29-1 with TRBJ1-3; perhaps TRBD1 as D (5 bases). The CDR3 has 15 residues. Trimming removed 1 base at V and 0 bases at J, with 10 bases between. CDR1 and CDR2 from the germline V gene are SQVTM and ANQGSEA. The CDR3 nucleotides are TGCAGCGTTGAAGGTGGGGCGCCCTCTGGAAACACCATATATTTT. It codes for CSVEGGAPSGNTIYF.